Listed below are T cell receptor beta chains from one sample, sequenced in a study of T cell repertoires in cytomegalovirus infection. TCRdb re-analysed the reads in MiXCR, keeping a single row per CDR3 protein. The sample carries 200,000 to 250,000 distinct CDR3 sequences, 9% to 15% recorded once. The sequenced material came from PBMCs. Receptors originate from a human donor in good health (CMV status not recorded). Some clones in this sample may be carry-over from other donors' samples. CDR3s include the opening cysteine and the closing phenylalanine or tryptophan. D genes are given only for firm matches. The size of a clone is reported for some rows only, either as once, few or many, or as a class for expanded clones.

v_gene,abundance,d_gene,j_gene,CDR3nt,CDR3aa
TRBV7-2,many,TRBD2,TRBJ2-7,TGTGCCAGCAGCTTAGCGGCGGGGGGAAGATACGAGCAGTACTTC,CASSLAAGGRYEQYF
TRBV7-2,many,TRBD2,TRBJ2-3,TGTGCCAGCAGTCCCGAAGGGACTACCCGTCCGGATACGCAGTATTTT,CASSPEGTTRPDTQYF
TRBV7-2,many,NA,TRBJ2-3,TGTGCCAGCAGCTTAGCTTGGGGGAGCACAGATACGCAGTATTTT,CASSLAWGSTDTQYF
TRBV11-3,many,NA,TRBJ1-1,TGTGCCAGCAGCTTAAGAGTACCGAACACTGAAGCTTTCTTT,CASSLRVPNTEAFF
TRBV19,many,NA,TRBJ2-7,TGTGCCAGTAGTATAAAAGGCGGGACCGAGCAGTACTTC,CASSIKGGTEQYF
TRBV12-3/TRBV12-4,few,NA,TRBJ2-3,TGTGCCAGCAGCTGGATGGATACGCAGTATTTT,CASSWMDTQYF
TRBV29-1,NA,NA,TRBJ1-1,TGCAGCGTTGACACGGGGTGGATGACTTTCTTT,CSVDTGWMTFF
TRBV18,NA,NA,TRBJ1-4,TGTGCCAGCTCACCAACAGGGAAAAATGAAAAACTGTTTTTT,CASSPTGKNEKLFF
TRBV20-1,NA,NA,TRBJ1-2,TGCAGTGCCCCCGGCAGGGGCAACTATGGCTACACCTTC,CSAPGRGNYGYTF
TRBV6-5,NA,TRBD1,TRBJ2-3,TGTGCCAGCAGTGCCAACCGACAGGGGATGGGCACAGATACGCAGTATTTT,CASSANRQGMGTDTQYF
TRBV28,NA,TRBD2,TRBJ2-1,TGTGCCAGCAGTATCGCCGGGACTAGCGGCTCGAGCGAGCAGTTCTTC,CASSIAGTSGSSEQFF
TRBV11-2,NA,NA,TRBJ2-2,TGTGCCAGCAGCCCCTGGGAGACAGACACCGGGGAGCTGTTTTTT,CASSPWETDTGELFF
TRBV24-1,few,TRBD2,TRBJ2-1,TGTGCCACCAGTGACCAGGGGACTAGCGGGAGGGATGAGCAGTTCTTC,CATSDQGTSGRDEQFF
TRBV28,NA,TRBD1,TRBJ2-7,TGTGCCAGCACCCCCCAGGGGGCCCCCTACGAGCAGTACTTC,CASTPQGAPYEQYF
TRBV7-2,many,NA,TRBJ2-3,TGTGCCAGCAGCCCTACTAGAAACACAGATACGCAGTATTTT,CASSPTRNTDTQYF
TRBV3-1,NA,NA,TRBJ1-2,TGTGCCAGCAGCGATCCCGGGACTTCTGGCTGGTATGGCTACACCTTC,CASSDPGTSGWYGYTF
TRBV6-2/TRBV6-3,few,NA,TRBJ2-2,TGTGCCAGCAGTTACAATCGGGCCGGGGAGCTGTTTTTT,CASSYNRAGELFF
TRBV12-3/TRBV12-4,many,NA,TRBJ1-1,TGTGCCAGCAGTTTTCCGGGGAAAATTGAAGCTTTCTTT,CASSFPGKIEAFF